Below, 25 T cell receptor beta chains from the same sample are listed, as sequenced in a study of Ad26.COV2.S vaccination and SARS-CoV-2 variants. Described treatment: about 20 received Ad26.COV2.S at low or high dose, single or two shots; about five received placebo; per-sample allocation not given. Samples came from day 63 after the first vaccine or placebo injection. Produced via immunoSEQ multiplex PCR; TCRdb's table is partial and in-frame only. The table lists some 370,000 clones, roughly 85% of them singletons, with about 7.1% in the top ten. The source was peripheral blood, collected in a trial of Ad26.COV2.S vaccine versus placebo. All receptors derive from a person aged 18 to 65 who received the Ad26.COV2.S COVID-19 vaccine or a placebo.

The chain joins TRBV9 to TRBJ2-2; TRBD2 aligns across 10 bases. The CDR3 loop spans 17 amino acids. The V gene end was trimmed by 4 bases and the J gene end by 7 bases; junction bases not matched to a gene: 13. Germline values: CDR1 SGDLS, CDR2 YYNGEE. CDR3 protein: CASSLTPGLAKGGELFF. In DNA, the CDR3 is TGTGCCAGCAGCCTAACCCCGGGACTAGCGAAGGGCGGGGAGCTGTTTTTT. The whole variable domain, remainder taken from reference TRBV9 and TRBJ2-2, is DSGVTQTPKHLITATGQRVTLRCSPRSGDLSVYWYQQSLDQGLQFLIQYYNGEERAKGNILERFSAQQFPDLHSELNLSSLELGDSALYFCASSLTPGLAKGGELFFGEGSRLTVL.

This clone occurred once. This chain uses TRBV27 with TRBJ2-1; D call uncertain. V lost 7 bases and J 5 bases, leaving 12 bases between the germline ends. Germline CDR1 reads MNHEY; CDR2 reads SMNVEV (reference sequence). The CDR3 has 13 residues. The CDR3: CASMVRPHNEQFF. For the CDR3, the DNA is TGTGCCAGCATGGTAAGGCCGCACAATGAGCAGTTCTTC.

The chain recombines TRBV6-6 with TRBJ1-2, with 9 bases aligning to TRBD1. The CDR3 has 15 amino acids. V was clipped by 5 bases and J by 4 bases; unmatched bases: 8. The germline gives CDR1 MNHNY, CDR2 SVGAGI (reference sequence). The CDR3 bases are TGTGCCAGCAGTGTACAGGGGGCGCAGATCTATGGCTACACCTTC. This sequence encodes CASSVQGAQIYGYTF.

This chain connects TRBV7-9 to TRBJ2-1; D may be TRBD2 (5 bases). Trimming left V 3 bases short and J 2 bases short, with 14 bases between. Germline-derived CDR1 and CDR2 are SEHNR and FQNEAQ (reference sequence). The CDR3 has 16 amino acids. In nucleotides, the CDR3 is TGTGCCAGCAGCTTCCCTGGTAGCGCCACCTACAATGAGCAGTTCTTC. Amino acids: CASSFPGSATYNEQFF. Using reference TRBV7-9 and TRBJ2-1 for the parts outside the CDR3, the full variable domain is DTGVSQNPRHKITKRGQNVTFRCDPISEHNRLYWYRQTLGQGPEFLTYFQNEAQLEKSRLLSDRFSAERPKGSFSTLEIQRTEQGDSAMYLCASSFPGSATYNEQFFGPGTRLTVL.

The CDR3 bases are TGTGCCAGCAGTTTAGGCGACTGGTACGAGCAGTACTTC. Its protein is CASSLGDWYEQYF. The chain recombines TRBV12-3 or TRBV12-4 with TRBJ2-7; D uncertain. Trimming cost V 1 base and J 4 bases, with 8 bases left between them. This CDR3 is built from 13 residues.

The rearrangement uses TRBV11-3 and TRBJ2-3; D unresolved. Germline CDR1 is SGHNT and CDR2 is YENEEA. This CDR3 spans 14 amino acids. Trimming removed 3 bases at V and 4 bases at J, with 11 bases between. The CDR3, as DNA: TGTGCCAGCAGCTTGGCGACCGGTCCAGATACGCAGTATTTT. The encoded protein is CASSLATGPDTQYF. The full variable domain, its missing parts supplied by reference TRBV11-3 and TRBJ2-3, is EAGVVQSPRYKIIEKKQPVAFWCNPISGHNTLYWYLQNLGQGPELLIRYENEEAVDDSQLPKDRFSAERLKGVDSTLKIQPAELGDSAVYLCASSLATGPDTQYFGPGTRLTVL.

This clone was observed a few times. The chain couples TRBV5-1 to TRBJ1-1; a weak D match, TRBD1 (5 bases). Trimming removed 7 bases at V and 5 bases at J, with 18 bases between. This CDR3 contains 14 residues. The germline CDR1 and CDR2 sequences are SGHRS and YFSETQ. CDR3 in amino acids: CASSRWGDGTEAFF. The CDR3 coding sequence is TGCGCCAGCTCCCGGTGGGGCGATGGGACTGAAGCTTTCTTT.

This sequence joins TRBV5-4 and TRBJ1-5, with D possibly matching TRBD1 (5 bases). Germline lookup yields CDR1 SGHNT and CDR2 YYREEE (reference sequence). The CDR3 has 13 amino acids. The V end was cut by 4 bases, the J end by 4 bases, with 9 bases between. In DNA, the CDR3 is TGTGCCAGCAGCGCCGGGGCGAATCAGCCCCAGCATTTT. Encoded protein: CASSAGANQPQHF.

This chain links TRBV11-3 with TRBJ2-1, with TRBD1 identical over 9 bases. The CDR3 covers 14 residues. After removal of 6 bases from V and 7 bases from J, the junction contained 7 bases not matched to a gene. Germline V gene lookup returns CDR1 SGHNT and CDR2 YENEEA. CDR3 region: CASSTDRGGNEQFF. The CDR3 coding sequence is TGTGCCAGCAGTACGGACAGGGGTGGGAATGAGCAGTTCTTC.

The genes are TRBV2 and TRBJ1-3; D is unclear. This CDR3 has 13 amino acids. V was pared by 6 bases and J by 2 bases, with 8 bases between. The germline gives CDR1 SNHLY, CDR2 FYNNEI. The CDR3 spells CASRVGAGNTIYF. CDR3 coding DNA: TGTGCCAGCAGAGTCGGGGCTGGAAACACCATATATTTT.

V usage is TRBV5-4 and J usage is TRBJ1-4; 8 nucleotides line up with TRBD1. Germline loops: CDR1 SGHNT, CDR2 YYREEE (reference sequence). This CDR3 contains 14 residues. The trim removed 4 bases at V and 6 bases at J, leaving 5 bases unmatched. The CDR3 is CASSPATGDEKLFF. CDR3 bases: TGTGCCAGCAGCCCAGCGACAGGGGATGAAAAACTGTTTTTT. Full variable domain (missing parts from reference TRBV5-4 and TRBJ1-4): ETGVTQSPTHLIKTRGQQVTLRCSSQSGHNTVSWYQQALGQGPQFIFQYYREEENGRGNFPPRFSGLQFPNYSSELNVNALELDDSALYLCASSPATGDEKLFFGSGTQLSVL.

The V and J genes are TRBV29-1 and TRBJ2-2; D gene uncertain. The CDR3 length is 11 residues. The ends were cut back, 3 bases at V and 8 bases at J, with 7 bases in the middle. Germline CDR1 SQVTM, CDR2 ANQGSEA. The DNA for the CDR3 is TGCAGCGTTGACCGGTCTGGGGAGCTGTTTTTT. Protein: CSVDRSGELFF.

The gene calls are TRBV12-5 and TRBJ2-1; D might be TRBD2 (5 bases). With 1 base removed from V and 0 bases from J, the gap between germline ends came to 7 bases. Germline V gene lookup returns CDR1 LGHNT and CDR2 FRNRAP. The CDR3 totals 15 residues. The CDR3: CASGLGRLSYNEQFF. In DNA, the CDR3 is TGTGCTAGTGGTTTGGGGAGGCTCTCCTACAATGAGCAGTTCTTC.

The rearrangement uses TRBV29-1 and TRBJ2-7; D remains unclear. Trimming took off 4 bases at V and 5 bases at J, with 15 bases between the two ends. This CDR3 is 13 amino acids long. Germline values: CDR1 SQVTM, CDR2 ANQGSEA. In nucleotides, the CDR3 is TGCAGCGTTGCGGTATTCCGGTATGACGAGCAGTACTTC. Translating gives CSVAVFRYDEQYF.

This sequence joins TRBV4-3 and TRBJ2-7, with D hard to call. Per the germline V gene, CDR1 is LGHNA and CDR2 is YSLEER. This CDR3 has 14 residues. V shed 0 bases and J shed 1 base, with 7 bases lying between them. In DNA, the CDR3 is TGCGCCAGCAGCCAAGACGGGCTTTCCTACGAGCAGTACTTC. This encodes CASSQDGLSYEQYF.

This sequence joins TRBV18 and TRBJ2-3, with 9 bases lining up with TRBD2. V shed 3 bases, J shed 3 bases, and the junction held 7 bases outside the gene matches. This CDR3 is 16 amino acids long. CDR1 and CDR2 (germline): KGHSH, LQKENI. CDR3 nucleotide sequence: TGTGCCAGCTCACCGCGGCTAAGCGGGGGGACAGATACGCAGTATTTT. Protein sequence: CASSPRLSGGTDTQYF.

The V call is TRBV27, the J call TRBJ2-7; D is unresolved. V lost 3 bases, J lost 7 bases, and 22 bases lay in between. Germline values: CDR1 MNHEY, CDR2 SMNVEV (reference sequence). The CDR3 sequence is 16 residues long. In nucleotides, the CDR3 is TGTGCCAGCAGTTTTGGAAGGTGGACGGGTCCTCGGGAGCAGTACTTC. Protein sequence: CASSFGRWTGPREQYF.

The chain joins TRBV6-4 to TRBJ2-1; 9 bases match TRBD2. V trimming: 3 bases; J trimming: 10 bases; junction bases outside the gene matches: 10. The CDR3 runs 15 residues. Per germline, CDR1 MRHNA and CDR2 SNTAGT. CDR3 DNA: TGTGCCAGCAGTGAAGGGGTAGCGGGGGAGACGGAGCAGTTCTTC. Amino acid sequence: CASSEGVAGETEQFF.

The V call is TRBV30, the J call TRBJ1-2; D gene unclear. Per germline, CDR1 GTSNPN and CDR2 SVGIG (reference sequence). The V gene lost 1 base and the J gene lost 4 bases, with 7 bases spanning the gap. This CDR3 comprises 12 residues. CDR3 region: CAWSGGFYGYTF. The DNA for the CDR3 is TGTGCCTGGAGTGGAGGATTCTATGGCTACACCTTC.

The CDR3 DNA reads TGTGCCAGCAGTCACCGGGACAGGGGGTTGAGGGAGCAGTACTTC. It codes for CASSHRDRGLREQYF. The rearrangement links TRBV6-5 to TRBJ2-7; 11 bases agree with TRBD1. CDR3 length: 15 amino acids. The germline CDR1 and CDR2 sequences are MNHEY and SVGAGI. The ends lost 5 bases at V and 7 bases at J; junction bases unmatched: 10.

CDR3 region: CASSWFPLAGPQGYTF. CDR3 bases: TGTGCCAGCAGCTGGTTTCCCCTGGCCGGGCCCCAGGGCTACACCTTC. This chain uses TRBV5-5 with TRBJ1-2; D not certain. The CDR3 sequence is 16 residues long. The germline V and J ends were trimmed by 3 bases and 8 bases, with 23 bases remaining between them. Germline assignment: CDR1 SGHKS and CDR2 YYEKEE (reference sequence).

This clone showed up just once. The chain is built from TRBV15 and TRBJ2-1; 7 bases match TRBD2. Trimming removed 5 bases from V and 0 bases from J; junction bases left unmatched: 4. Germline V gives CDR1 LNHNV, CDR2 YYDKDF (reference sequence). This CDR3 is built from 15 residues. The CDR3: CATSPGLVSYNEQFF. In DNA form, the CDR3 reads TGTGCCACCAGCCCTGGACTAGTCTCCTACAATGAGCAGTTCTTC.

CDR3 nucleotide sequence: TGTGCCAGCAGACAGGGGGCGCGGGACACCATATATTTT. Its protein product is CASRQGARDTIYF. The gene calls are TRBV27 and TRBJ1-3; 9 bases match TRBD1. V lost 6 bases to trimming and J lost 8 bases; unmatched junction nucleotides: 5. Germline CDR1 reads MNHEY; CDR2 reads SMNVEV (reference sequence). CDR3 length: 13 residues.

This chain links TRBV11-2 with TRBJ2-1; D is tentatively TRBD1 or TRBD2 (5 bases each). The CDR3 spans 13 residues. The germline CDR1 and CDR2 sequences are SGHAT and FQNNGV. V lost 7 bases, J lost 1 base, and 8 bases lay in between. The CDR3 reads CASTWGSYNEQFF. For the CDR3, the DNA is TGTGCCAGCACTTGGGGGTCCTACAATGAGCAGTTCTTC. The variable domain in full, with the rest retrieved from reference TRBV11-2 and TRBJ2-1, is EAGVAQSPRYKIIEKRQSVAFWCNPISGHATLYWYQQILGQGPKLLIQFQNNGVVDDSQLPKDRFSAERLKGVDSTLKIQPAKLEDSAVYLCASTWGSYNEQFFGPGTRLTVL.

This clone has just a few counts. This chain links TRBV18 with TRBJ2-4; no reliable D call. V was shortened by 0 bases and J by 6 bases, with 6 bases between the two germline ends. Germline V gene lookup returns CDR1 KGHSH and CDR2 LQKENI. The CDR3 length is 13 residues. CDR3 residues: CASSPPGPNIQYF. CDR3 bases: TGTGCCAGCTCACCACCAGGGCCAAACATTCAGTACTTC.